These T cell receptor beta chains were read from a single sample in a study of blood T cell repertoires in COVID-19. Assay used: immunoSEQ multiplex PCR; TCRdb lists only in-frame clones, some missing. The table includes about 160,000 clones, over 65% detected once. The sample comprised peripheral blood. Receptors originate from a man in his 70s with acute or convalescent COVID-19. Both conserved end residues are part of each CDR3. D genes are given only for firm matches. Rows may omit the clone size; those that give it use once, few, many or a size class.

d_call: TRBD1
clone_size: -
j_call: TRBJ1-2
v_call: TRBV24-1
cdr3_nt: TGTGCCACCAGTGGCAGACAGGGCTATGGCTACACCTTC
cdr3_aa: CATSGRQGYGYTF

d_call: TRBD1
clone_size: -
j_call: TRBJ2-3
v_call: TRBV18
cdr3_nt: TGTGCCAGCTCACCGACAGGGGGCACAGATACGCAGTATTTT
cdr3_aa: CASSPTGGTDTQYF

d_call: -
clone_size: -
j_call: TRBJ1-5
v_call: TRBV30
cdr3_nt: TGTGCCTGGAGTGTAAGCACCGCGGAGCAGCCCCAGCATTTT
cdr3_aa: CAWSVSTAEQPQHF

d_call: TRBD1
clone_size: -
j_call: TRBJ2-1
v_call: TRBV28
cdr3_nt: TGTGCCAGCGGACAGGGGAGGGACAATGAGCAGTTCTTC
cdr3_aa: CASGQGRDNEQFF

d_call: -
clone_size: -
j_call: TRBJ1-5
v_call: TRBV3-1/TRBV3-2
cdr3_nt: TGTGCCAGCAGTCTTTCCCTTGGAGCAACGGGGGGACCTTTTAATCAGCCCCAGCATTTT
cdr3_aa: CASSLSLGATGGPFNQPQHF

d_call: -
clone_size: few
j_call: TRBJ2-3
v_call: TRBV2
cdr3_nt: TGTGCCAGCAGCTTCCTCCCCCTAGTATCAGATACGCAGTATTTT
cdr3_aa: CASSFLPLVSDTQYF

d_call: -
clone_size: -
j_call: TRBJ1-3
v_call: TRBV28
cdr3_nt: TGTGCCAGCAGTTTTTACTCTGGAAACACCATATATTTT
cdr3_aa: CASSFYSGNTIYF

d_call: TRBD2
clone_size: -
j_call: TRBJ2-7
v_call: TRBV3-1/TRBV3-2
cdr3_nt: TGTGCCAGCAGCCAGGTAGCGGGAGGATACTCCTACGAGCAGTACTTC
cdr3_aa: CASSQVAGGYSYEQYF

d_call: -
clone_size: -
j_call: TRBJ2-3
v_call: TRBV28
cdr3_nt: TGTGCCAGCAGTTTATCCAGGGCTGGTACGCAGTATTTT
cdr3_aa: CASSLSRAGTQYF

d_call: -
clone_size: -
j_call: TRBJ1-5
v_call: TRBV11-1
cdr3_nt: TGTGCCAGCAGCTCCGCGGAATCTCAGCCCCAGCATTTT
cdr3_aa: CASSSAESQPQHF

d_call: TRBD1
clone_size: -
j_call: TRBJ2-7
v_call: TRBV6-5
cdr3_nt: TGTGCCAGCAGGTGGACAGGACCCTACGAGCAGTACTTC
cdr3_aa: CASRWTGPYEQYF

d_call: -
clone_size: -
j_call: TRBJ2-2
v_call: TRBV9
cdr3_nt: TGTGCCAGCAGCGGAGACCCCTTACTTGCGGGTCTCACCGGGGAGCTGTTTTTT
cdr3_aa: CASSGDPLLAGLTGELFF

d_call: -
clone_size: -
j_call: TRBJ2-7
v_call: TRBV7-8
cdr3_nt: TGTGCCAGCAGCACAGGTGAGGTGTTTTGGGAGCAGTACTTC
cdr3_aa: CASSTGEVFWEQYF

d_call: TRBD2
clone_size: once
j_call: TRBJ2-7
v_call: TRBV7-2
cdr3_nt: TGTGCCAGCAGCTTAAGTAGCGGGAGGCCCTCCTACGAGCAGTACTTC
cdr3_aa: CASSLSSGRPSYEQYF

d_call: TRBD2
clone_size: -
j_call: TRBJ2-1
v_call: TRBV9
cdr3_nt: TGTGCCAGCAGCGATACCGAGTGGGAGGGTCATGGCAATGAGCAGTTCTTC
cdr3_aa: CASSDTEWEGHGNEQFF

d_call: TRBD1
clone_size: -
j_call: TRBJ1-6
v_call: TRBV3-1/TRBV3-2
cdr3_nt: TGTGCCAGCAGCCAAGGCACAGGGGATAATTCACCCCTCCACTTT
cdr3_aa: CASSQGTGDNSPLHF

d_call: TRBD1
clone_size: -
j_call: TRBJ1-2
v_call: TRBV9
cdr3_nt: TGTGCCAGCAGCCGCGGACAGGGGGCGCCTCACTATGGCTACACCTTC
cdr3_aa: CASSRGQGAPHYGYTF

d_call: -
clone_size: -
j_call: TRBJ2-1
v_call: TRBV12-5
cdr3_nt: TGTGCTAGTGGTCCCGGGTTGGCCACCCCTCATGGTGAGCAGTTCTTC
cdr3_aa: CASGPGLATPHGEQFF

d_call: -
clone_size: -
j_call: TRBJ2-2
v_call: TRBV11-2
cdr3_nt: TGTGCCAGCAGCTTAACGGGAACGAACACCGGGGAGCTGTTTTTT
cdr3_aa: CASSLTGTNTGELFF

d_call: TRBD2
clone_size: -
j_call: TRBJ2-2
v_call: TRBV5-4
cdr3_nt: TGTGCCAGCAGCTTGGCCGGGGGGGGCACCGGGGAGCTGTTTTTT
cdr3_aa: CASSLAGGGTGELFF

d_call: -
clone_size: -
j_call: TRBJ2-5
v_call: TRBV3-1/TRBV3-2
cdr3_nt: TGTGCCAGCATGAAAGGGGCTCAAGAGACCCAGTACTTC
cdr3_aa: CASMKGAQETQYF

d_call: TRBD2
clone_size: -
j_call: TRBJ2-5
v_call: TRBV6-5
cdr3_nt: TGTGCCAGCAGCCGAGCGGGGGGCGCGGGAGAGACCCAGTACTTC
cdr3_aa: CASSRAGGAGETQYF

d_call: TRBD1
clone_size: -
j_call: TRBJ2-5
v_call: TRBV10-3
cdr3_nt: TGTGCCATCAGTGAGTCCGGGACAGGGGGCGAGACCCAGTACTTC
cdr3_aa: CAISESGTGGETQYF

d_call: TRBD1
clone_size: -
j_call: TRBJ2-1
v_call: TRBV9
cdr3_nt: TGTGCCAGCAGCTACCGGACAGGGGTTAACAATGAGCAGTTCTTC
cdr3_aa: CASSYRTGVNNEQFF

d_call: TRBD2
clone_size: -
j_call: TRBJ2-1
v_call: TRBV19
cdr3_nt: TGTGCCAGTAGTCCCCGCGTTCTTGGCGGGGGGGCCGATGAGCAGTTCTTC
cdr3_aa: CASSPRVLGGGADEQFF

d_call: TRBD2
clone_size: -
j_call: TRBJ2-2
v_call: TRBV5-1
cdr3_nt: TGCGCCAGCAGCTGGGCTAGCGGAACAGCTGGCACCGGGGAGCTGTTTTTT
cdr3_aa: CASSWASGTAGTGELFF

d_call: -
clone_size: once
j_call: TRBJ2-5
v_call: TRBV7-2
cdr3_nt: TGTGCCAGCAGCGTACAGGGACCGTACCAAGAGACCCAGTACTTC
cdr3_aa: CASSVQGPYQETQYF

d_call: -
clone_size: -
j_call: TRBJ2-6
v_call: TRBV7-8
cdr3_nt: TGTGCCAGCAGCCCCCCATTCAGGTTCGCTGGGGCCAACGTCCTGACTTTC
cdr3_aa: CASSPPFRFAGANVLTF

d_call: -
clone_size: -
j_call: TRBJ1-3
v_call: TRBV5-1
cdr3_nt: TGCGCCAGCAGCTTGGGTGGCACAATCTCTGGAAACACCATATATTTT
cdr3_aa: CASSLGGTISGNTIYF

d_call: TRBD1
clone_size: -
j_call: TRBJ2-1
v_call: TRBV13
cdr3_nt: TGTGCCAGCAGCCTCCAGGGGGCCCATTTCACCTGGGGGGTCAGTTCCTACAATGAGCAGTTCTTC
cdr3_aa: CASSLQGAHFTWGVSSYNEQFF

d_call: TRBD1
clone_size: -
j_call: TRBJ1-5
v_call: TRBV6-5
cdr3_nt: TGTGCCAGCAGTACCCGACAGGGCGATCAGCCCCAGCATTTT
cdr3_aa: CASSTRQGDQPQHF

d_call: -
clone_size: once
j_call: TRBJ1-4
v_call: TRBV19
cdr3_nt: TGTGCCAGTAGTATGCAGGCTCCCGGGACAAGACGTGAAAAACTGTTTTTT
cdr3_aa: CASSMQAPGTRREKLFF

d_call: TRBD1
clone_size: -
j_call: TRBJ1-6
v_call: TRBV28
cdr3_nt: TGTGCCAGCAGCCGCAGGGGACAGGGAAATTCACCCCTCCACTTT
cdr3_aa: CASSRRGQGNSPLHF

d_call: TRBD2
clone_size: -
j_call: TRBJ2-3
v_call: TRBV5-1
cdr3_nt: TGCGCCAGCAGCTTGCTAGCGGGACGGTCGGATACGCAGTATTTT
cdr3_aa: CASSLLAGRSDTQYF

d_call: -
clone_size: -
j_call: TRBJ1-3
v_call: TRBV5-8
cdr3_nt: TGTGCCAGCAGCTTGGCTCTGTCGGTTGGAAACACCATATATTTT
cdr3_aa: CASSLALSVGNTIYF

d_call: -
clone_size: -
j_call: TRBJ1-5
v_call: TRBV6-5
cdr3_nt: TGTGCCACCTCCGGTATGCAGGGCCAGCCCCAGCATTTT
cdr3_aa: CATSGMQGQPQHF

d_call: TRBD1
clone_size: -
j_call: TRBJ1-6
v_call: TRBV6-1
cdr3_nt: TGTGCCAGCAGTGAAATCCTGACAGGGGGAAGTAGTTCACCCCTCCACTTT
cdr3_aa: CASSEILTGGSSSPLHF

d_call: -
clone_size: -
j_call: TRBJ1-4
v_call: TRBV7-8
cdr3_nt: TGTGCCAGCAGCTTAGGCAGGGCGGAAAAACTGTTTTTT
cdr3_aa: CASSLGRAEKLFF

d_call: -
clone_size: -
j_call: TRBJ1-6
v_call: TRBV3-1/TRBV3-2
cdr3_nt: TGTGCCAGCAGCCAGGGGACTCCTCTTAATAATTCACCCCTCCACTTT
cdr3_aa: CASSQGTPLNNSPLHF

d_call: -
clone_size: -
j_call: TRBJ1-5
v_call: TRBV6-4
cdr3_nt: TGTGCCAGCAGTGAGGTTGATGGCCAGCCCCAGCATTTT
cdr3_aa: CASSEVDGQPQHF

d_call: TRBD2
clone_size: once
j_call: TRBJ2-5
v_call: TRBV15
cdr3_nt: TGTGCCACCAGCAGCACTAGCGGGGGGTCAAAAGAGACCCAGTACTTC
cdr3_aa: CATSSTSGGSKETQYF

d_call: TRBD2
clone_size: -
j_call: TRBJ2-2
v_call: TRBV2
cdr3_nt: TGTGCCAGCGGGAGGGCCGGTGGGGGCGGGGAGCTGTTTTTT
cdr3_aa: CASGRAGGGGELFF

d_call: -
clone_size: -
j_call: TRBJ1-6
v_call: TRBV21-1
cdr3_nt: TGTGCCAGCAGCAAAGGCAGGCAGGGGGATAATTCACCCCTCCACTTT
cdr3_aa: CASSKGRQGDNSPLHF

d_call: -
clone_size: few
j_call: TRBJ2-3
v_call: TRBV14
cdr3_nt: TGTGCCAGCAGCCCCCGACTAGAGTATTCAGATACGCAGTATTTT
cdr3_aa: CASSPRLEYSDTQYF

d_call: -
clone_size: -
j_call: TRBJ2-2
v_call: TRBV9
cdr3_nt: TGTGCCAGCAGCCGGAGGGGGACAGTTAACACCGGGGAGCTGTTTTTT
cdr3_aa: CASSRRGTVNTGELFF

d_call: -
clone_size: -
j_call: TRBJ1-5
v_call: TRBV27
cdr3_nt: TGTGCCAGCAGTTTGGCCGGGACACATAACAATCAGCCCCAGCATTTT
cdr3_aa: CASSLAGTHNNQPQHF

d_call: TRBD1
clone_size: -
j_call: TRBJ2-7
v_call: TRBV5-6
cdr3_nt: TGTGCCAGCACCTTGGACAGGGGTGGTAGAGGGCAGTACTTC
cdr3_aa: CASTLDRGGRGQYF

d_call: -
clone_size: -
j_call: TRBJ2-1
v_call: TRBV11-2
cdr3_nt: TGTGCCAGCAGCCTCCTGAGGCACTTTGGTGAGCAGTTCTTC
cdr3_aa: CASSLLRHFGEQFF

d_call: TRBD1
clone_size: -
j_call: TRBJ1-5
v_call: TRBV6-1
cdr3_nt: TGTGCCAGCAGTGAGGGACAGGGCTCGAGCGGCAATCAGCCCCAGCATTTT
cdr3_aa: CASSEGQGSSGNQPQHF

d_call: -
clone_size: -
j_call: TRBJ1-1
v_call: TRBV5-8
cdr3_nt: TGTGCCAGCACGCTGCAGTTGGACACTGAAGCTTTCTTT
cdr3_aa: CASTLQLDTEAFF

d_call: TRBD1
clone_size: -
j_call: TRBJ2-5
v_call: TRBV28
cdr3_nt: TGTGCCAGCAGTTTGCGGGACAGGGGAGGGACCCAGTACTTC
cdr3_aa: CASSLRDRGGTQYF

d_call: -
clone_size: -
j_call: TRBJ2-1
v_call: TRBV7-9
cdr3_nt: TGTGCCAGCAGTACTCCCTCCGATGAGCAGTTCTTC
cdr3_aa: CASSTPSDEQFF